The next 15 T cell receptor beta chains were all read from a single sample in a study of blood T cell repertoires in COVID-19 (dated by TCRdb to the early 2020s). Receptor amplification or capture employed the immunoSEQ multiplex PCR assay. TCRdb mirrors the immuneACCESS table, restricted to in-frame sequences. Some clones are absent from its copies; in checked studies, under half trace to an unresolved V gene, and the reason for the others is unknown. Across this sample there are approximately 82,000 clones, with around four fifths seen only once. The top ten clonotypes cover over 15% of the sample. Sequencing was done on a sample of peripheral blood. The receptors come from a woman in her fifties or sixties with acute or convalescent COVID-19.

CDR3 nucleotides: TGTGCCAGCAGACCTGGGACTCGTCACAATGAGCAGTTCTTC. Amino acid sequence: CASRPGTRHNEQFF. V is TRBV7-2 and J is TRBJ2-1, with a weak D call TRBD2 (6 bases). Germline assignment: CDR1 SGHTA and CDR2 FQGNSA. The CDR3 contains 14 residues. V lost 6 bases to trimming and J lost 5 bases, with 14 bases between them.

The chain employs TRBV7-9 and TRBJ2-1; D not resolved. The CDR3 runs 15 residues. With 1 base removed from V and 9 bases from J, the gap between germline ends came to 16 bases. Germline loops: CDR1 SEHNR, CDR2 FQNEAQ (reference sequence). CDR3 in DNA: TGTGCCAGCAGCTTAGAGGCTGGTTCTCGGGTTGAGCAGTTCTTC. This gives the protein CASSLEAGSRVEQFF.

This clone was counted once. The chain is built from TRBV6-5 and TRBJ2-3, with 7 bases identical to TRBD1. The junction had 6 bases not matched to a gene; V was cut back by 5 bases and J by 1 base. Looked up from germline, CDR1 is MNHEY and CDR2 is SVGAGI. This CDR3 region has 15 residues. The DNA for the CDR3 is TGTGCCAGCAGTCCGCGACAGGGAGGCACAGATACGCAGTATTTT. This encodes CASSPRQGGTDTQYF.

This clone was observed a single time. The V and J genes are TRBV7-9 and TRBJ2-3, with D possibly being TRBD2 (5 bases). This CDR3 contains 15 residues. V was trimmed by 1 base and J by 0 bases, leaving 8 bases between them. Germline loops: CDR1 SEHNR, CDR2 FQNEAQ (reference sequence). Written as DNA, the CDR3 is TGTGCCAGCAGCTTAGGAGGGTTTAGCACAGATACGCAGTATTTT. This codes for CASSLGGFSTDTQYF.

J is TRBJ1-1 and V is TRBV14; the match to TRBD1 covers 10 bases. CDR1 is SGHDN, CDR2 FVKESK, per germline. The CDR3 totals 15 residues. The V segment lost 2 bases and the J segment 3 bases; nucleotides outside the gene matches: 3. In nucleotides, the CDR3 is TGTGCCAGCAGCCAATCGACAGGGGGCTACACTGAAGCTTTCTTT. It specifies CASSQSTGGYTEAFF.

This clone was detected ten times or more. The CDR3 loop is CASSLTGAVTGELFF. The DNA for the CDR3 is TGTGCCAGCAGCTTGACAGGGGCGGTCACCGGGGAGCTGTTTTTT. The J gene is TRBJ2-2, the V gene TRBV7-9, with 8 bases identical to TRBD1. Trimming removed 3 bases from V and 4 bases from J; junction bases left unmatched: 4. The germline V gene encodes CDR1 SEHNR and CDR2 FQNEAQ (reference sequence). This CDR3 comprises 15 residues.

This rearrangement joins TRBV11-2 to TRBJ2-4, with D perhaps matching TRBD2 (6 bases). Per the germline V gene, CDR1 is SGHAT and CDR2 is FQNNGV. CDR3 length: 16 amino acids. The V gene lost 2 bases and the J gene lost 4 bases, with 15 bases spanning the gap. The CDR3 is CASSLSGQSGKNIQYF. The CDR3 region has the DNA TGTGCCAGCAGCTTATCAGGGCAAAGCGGGAAAAACATTCAGTACTTC.

The chain links TRBV20-1 to TRBJ2-1; 10 bases match TRBD2. Per the germline V gene, CDR1 is DFQATT and CDR2 is SNEGSKA (reference sequence). The CDR3 loop spans 15 amino acids. V lost 3 bases to trimming and J lost 4 bases; unmatched junction nucleotides: 6. CDR3 nucleotide sequence: TGCAGTGCTAGTAGGCCTAGCGGGGGTTACAATGAGCAGTTCTTC. Translating gives CSASRPSGGYNEQFF.

The chain combines TRBV7-3 with TRBJ2-1, with D hard to call. Germline assignment: CDR1 SGHTA and CDR2 FQGTGA. The CDR3 sequence is 15 residues long. V was clipped by 5 bases and J by 0 bases, with 11 bases between them. The CDR3 is CASSPDKLSYNEQFF. CDR3 DNA: TGTGCCAGCAGCCCAGACAAACTCTCCTACAATGAGCAGTTCTTC.

A word on this clone: The germline gene is not matched at one end of the junction; a read error may be the cause. J is TRBJ1-3 and V is TRBV3-1 (or the pseudogene TRBV3-2); D is ambiguous. The CDR3 extends over 16 amino acids. CDR1 is LGHDT, CDR2 YNNKEL, per germline (reference sequence). CDR3 in amino acids: CASSQTIVRTGTTIYF. The CDR3 region has the DNA TGTGCCAGCAGCCAAACGATCGTCCGGACGGGAACCACCATATATTTT.

This rearrangement joins TRBV5-6 to TRBJ2-3, with 10 nucleotides matching TRBD2. This CDR3 comprises 15 residues. Germline-derived CDR1 and CDR2 are SGHDT and YYEEEE. V dropped 4 bases and J dropped 2; count of bases not matched to a gene: 4. The CDR3 spells CASSVTSGVTDTQYF. In DNA form, the CDR3 reads TGTGCCAGCAGCGTCACTAGCGGGGTCACAGATACGCAGTATTTT.

This sequence joins TRBV30 and TRBJ1-2; weak D call: TRBD1 (5 bases). Trimming left V 5 bases short and J 4 bases short, with 17 bases between. Germline V gives CDR1 GTSNPN, CDR2 SVGIG (reference sequence). CDR3 length: 14 amino acids. The CDR3 sequence is CAWGKGLTIYGYTF. CDR3 nucleotide sequence: TGTGCCTGGGGGAAGGGACTTACGATCTATGGCTACACCTTC.

V is TRBV30 and J is TRBJ1-4, with TRBD1 matching 7 bases. The CDR3 is made up of 15 amino acids. The junction had 5 bases not matched to a gene; V was cut back by 4 bases and J by 0 bases. Germline V CDR1 and CDR2: GTSNPN, SVGIG (reference sequence). The CDR3 region has the DNA TGTGCCTGGACGACAGGGCTGGCAACTAATGAAAAACTGTTTTTT. Amino acid sequence: CAWTTGLATNEKLFF.

The chain recombines TRBV11-2 with TRBJ1-2; D not resolved. Germline V lookup: CDR1 SGHAT, CDR2 FQNNGV. Trimming cost V 5 bases and J 2 bases, with 24 bases left between them. CDR3 length equals 18 residues. The CDR3 region is CASSPFLPVGPQNYGYTF. The CDR3 DNA reads as TGTGCCAGCAGCCCCTTTTTACCGGTTGGTCCCCAAAACTATGGCTACACCTTC.

The chain recombines TRBV19 with TRBJ1-5; the D gene is possibly TRBD1 (6 bases). V lost 4 bases and J 8 bases, leaving 15 bases between the germline ends. The CDR3 is 14 residues long. Looked up from germline, CDR1 is LNHDA and CDR2 is SQIVND (reference sequence). CDR3 in DNA: TGTGCCAGTAGTAGGGGGCTGGGAAGGGAGCCCCAGCATTTT. Amino acid sequence: CASSRGLGREPQHF.